This is a list of T cell receptor beta chains from one sample in a study of blood T cells in healthy people across ages. TCRdb passed the 5' RACE reads through MiXCR, listing each CDR3 protein once. This table holds hundreds of thousands of distinct CDR3 sequences, less than 60% found once. Source material: blood. The source of these receptors is a man at least 80 years old in good health. Both conserved end residues are part of each CDR3. Each record gives: clone size, V gene, D gene, J gene, CDR3 DNA, CDR3 protein. D genes are given only for firm matches. A row's size may be missing; if present it is once, few, many or a size class.

size: once; V: TRBV20-1; D: -; J: TRBJ2-7; DNA: TGCAGTGCTAGAGATACAAGGAGGGATTACGAGCAGTACTTC; CDR3: CSARDTRRDYEQYF
size: few; V: TRBV7-3; D: TRBD2; J: TRBJ2-1; DNA: TGTGCCAGCAGCCCAGACGTAGCGGGAGGGCCCTACAATGAGCAGTTCTTC; CDR3: CASSPDVAGGPYNEQFF
size: -; V: TRBV28; D: -; J: TRBJ1-5; DNA: TGTGCCAGCAGTCCTTACGGACAGCTAAATCAGCCCCAGCATTTT; CDR3: CASSPYGQLNQPQHF
size: -; V: TRBV6-6; D: TRBD1; J: TRBJ1-1; DNA: TGTGCCAGCAGCCCCCGGGGACAGATATACACTGAAGCTTTCTTT; CDR3: CASSPRGQIYTEAFF
size: -; V: TRBV11-1; D: TRBD1; J: TRBJ2-3; DNA: TGTGCCAGCAGCGTACAGGGGGCGAGGGTTACAGATACGCAGTATTTT; CDR3: CASSVQGARVTDTQYF
size: many; V: TRBV20-1; D: -; J: TRBJ2-4; DNA: TGCAGTGCTCAGGAGGCTAGTGGTTCCAAAAACATTCAGTACTTC; CDR3: CSAQEASGSKNIQYF
size: -; V: TRBV10-3; D: TRBD2; J: TRBJ2-7; DNA: TGTGCCATCAGTGACTCTAGCGGGAGGATCTCCGAGCAGTACTTC; CDR3: CAISDSSGRISEQYF
size: few; V: TRBV7-2; D: TRBD1; J: TRBJ1-2; DNA: TGTGCCAGCAGCTCTCCCGGGGGACAGGGGGCGAGAGGCTACACCTTC; CDR3: CASSSPGGQGARGYTF
size: -; V: TRBV4-2; D: -; J: TRBJ2-3; DNA: TGTGCCAGCAGCCAAAGGACAACTCCGAGCTTCGATACGCAGTATTTT; CDR3: CASSQRTTPSFDTQYF
size: -; V: TRBV20-1; D: -; J: TRBJ2-1; DNA: TGCAGTGCTAGAGATTTGACAGGACCCTACAATGAGCAGTTCTTC; CDR3: CSARDLTGPYNEQFF
size: few; V: TRBV6-5; D: -; J: TRBJ2-5; DNA: TGTGCCAGCAGTCCCGAGGGGACTCCCTGGTACTTC; CDR3: CASSPEGTPWYF
size: few; V: TRBV7-9; D: TRBD1; J: TRBJ1-2; DNA: TGTGCCAGCAGCTTAGTGGGCACAGGGGGCTCGACCTATGGCTACACCTTC; CDR3: CASSLVGTGGSTYGYTF
size: -; V: TRBV29-1; D: TRBD1; J: TRBJ2-5; DNA: TGCAGCGTTGCGACAGGGAGTAGGGAGACCCAGTACTTC; CDR3: CSVATGSRETQYF
size: many; V: TRBV29-1; D: -; J: TRBJ2-5; DNA: TGCAGCGTTGAACACCAAGAGACCCAGTACTTC; CDR3: CSVEHQETQYF
size: -; V: TRBV24-1; D: TRBD1; J: TRBJ2-7; DNA: TGTGCCACCAGTGACCTGGACAGGAATTACAATGAGCAGTACTTC; CDR3: CATSDLDRNYNEQYF
size: many; V: TRBV29-1; D: -; J: TRBJ2-1; DNA: TGCAGCGTACAGCATGGGTATAATGAGCAGTTCTTC; CDR3: CSVQHGYNEQFF
size: -; V: TRBV6-2/TRBV6-3; D: -; J: TRBJ2-7; DNA: TGTGCCAGCAGTTCCCCGGGGGCAACCTACGAGCAGTACTTC; CDR3: CASSSPGATYEQYF
size: -; V: TRBV20-1; D: TRBD2; J: TRBJ2-7; DNA: TGCAGTGCTCAATCCCCTAGCGGGAGGGCCTACGAGCAGTACTTC; CDR3: CSAQSPSGRAYEQYF
size: few; V: TRBV20-1; D: -; J: TRBJ1-5; DNA: TGCAGTGCTGGAGGGTTTGACAATCAGCCCCAGCATTTT; CDR3: CSAGGFDNQPQHF
size: -; V: TRBV24-1; D: -; J: TRBJ1-1; DNA: TGTGCCACCAGTGAACTAGACAGGTTCGAACCTTTCTTT; CDR3: CATSELDRFEPFF
size: -; V: TRBV6-5; D: -; J: TRBJ1-1; DNA: TGTGCCAGCAGTTACTCGAGGGTAGGAGACACTGAAGCTTTCTTT; CDR3: CASSYSRVGDTEAFF
size: many; V: TRBV29-1; D: TRBD2; J: TRBJ2-3; DNA: TGCAGCGTTGTCGGGACTAGCGGGAGGGCCTTGGCGTATTTT; CDR3: CSVVGTSGRALAYF
size: -; V: TRBV5-1; D: TRBD2; J: TRBJ2-5; DNA: TGCGCCGGCAGCTGGGGACGAGCGGGAGTGGAGACCCAGTACTTC; CDR3: CAGSWGRAGVETQYF
size: few; V: TRBV6-2/TRBV6-3; D: TRBD1; J: TRBJ1-5; DNA: TGTGCCAGCAGTGATGGGACAGAGCATCAGCCCCAGCATTTT; CDR3: CASSDGTEHQPQHF
size: -; V: TRBV11-1; D: -; J: TRBJ1-1; DNA: TGTGCCAGCAGCGTAACAAGGATTGATGAAGCTTTCTTT; CDR3: CASSVTRIDEAFF
size: -; V: TRBV29-1; D: -; J: TRBJ2-2; DNA: TGCAGCGTTGGAATCGGTGCGGGGCAGGGCTCGGGCGGGGAGCTGTTTTTT; CDR3: CSVGIGAGQGSGGELFF
size: few; V: TRBV9; D: TRBD2; J: TRBJ2-3; DNA: TGTGCCAGCAGCGTAGGTGGTAGCGGGAGACCAGATACGCAGTATTTT; CDR3: CASSVGGSGRPDTQYF